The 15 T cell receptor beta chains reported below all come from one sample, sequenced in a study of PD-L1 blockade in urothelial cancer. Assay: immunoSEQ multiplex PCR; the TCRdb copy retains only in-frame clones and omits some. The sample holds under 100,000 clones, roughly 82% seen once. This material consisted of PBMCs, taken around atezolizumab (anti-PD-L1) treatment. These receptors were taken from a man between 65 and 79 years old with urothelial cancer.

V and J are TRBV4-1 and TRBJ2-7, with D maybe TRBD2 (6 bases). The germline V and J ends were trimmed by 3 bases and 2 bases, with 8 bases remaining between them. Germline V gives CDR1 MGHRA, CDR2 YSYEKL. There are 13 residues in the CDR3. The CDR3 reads CASSQTRAYEQYF. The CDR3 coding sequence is TGCGCCAGCAGCCAGACTAGGGCCTACGAGCAGTACTTC.

The CDR3 loop is CASSVEGQLYGYTF. CDR3 sequence (DNA): TGTGCCAGCAGCGTAGAGGGACAGCTCTATGGCTACACCTTC. The chain links TRBV9 to TRBJ1-2; 7 nucleotides line up with TRBD1. This CDR3 contains 14 residues. Germline CDR1 reads SGDLS; CDR2 reads YYNGEE. V dropped 0 bases and J dropped 4; count of bases not matched to a gene: 3.

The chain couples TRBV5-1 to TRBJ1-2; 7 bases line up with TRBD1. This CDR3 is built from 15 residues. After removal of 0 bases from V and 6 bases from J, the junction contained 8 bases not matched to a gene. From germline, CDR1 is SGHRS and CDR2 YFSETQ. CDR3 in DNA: TGCGCCAGCAGCTTGGATGGGACAGCTCGCGATGGCTACACCTTC. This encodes CASSLDGTARDGYTF.

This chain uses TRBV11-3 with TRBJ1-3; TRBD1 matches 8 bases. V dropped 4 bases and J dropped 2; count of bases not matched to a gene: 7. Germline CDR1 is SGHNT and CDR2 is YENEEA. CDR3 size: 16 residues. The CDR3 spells CASSYSTGAPGNTIYF. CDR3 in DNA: TGTGCCAGCAGCTACTCGACAGGGGCCCCTGGAAACACCATATATTTT.

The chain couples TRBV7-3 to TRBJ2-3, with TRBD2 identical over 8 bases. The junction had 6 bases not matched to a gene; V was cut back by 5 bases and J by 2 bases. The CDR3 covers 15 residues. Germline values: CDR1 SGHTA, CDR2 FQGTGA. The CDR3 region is CASSQGRGDTDTQYF. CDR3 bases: TGTGCCAGCAGCCAGGGGCGGGGGGACACAGATACGCAGTATTTT. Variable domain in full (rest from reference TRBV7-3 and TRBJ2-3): GAGVSQTPSNKVTEKGKYVELRCDPISGHTALYWYRQSLGQGPEFLIYFQGTGAADDSGLPNDRFFAVRPEGSVSTLKIQRTERGDSAVYLCASSQGRGDTDTQYFGPGTRLTVL.

The CDR3 loop reads CASLWERQGGYTF. For the CDR3, the DNA is TGTGCCAGCCTATGGGAAAGACAGGGAGGCTACACCTTC. V is TRBV2 and J is TRBJ1-2; 7 bases are a match to TRBD1. This CDR3 is 13 amino acids long. Looked up from germline, CDR1 is SNHLY and CDR2 is FYNNEI. The J segment lost 8 bases and the V segment lost 8 bases, leaving 11 bases of the junction unmatched.

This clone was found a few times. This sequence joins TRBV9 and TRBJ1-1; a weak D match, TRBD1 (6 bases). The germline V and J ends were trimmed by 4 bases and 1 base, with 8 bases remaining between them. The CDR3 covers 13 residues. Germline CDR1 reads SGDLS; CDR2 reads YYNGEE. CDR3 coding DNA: TGTGCCAGCAGCAGACAGGAGAACACTGAAGCTTTCTTT. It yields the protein CASSRQENTEAFF. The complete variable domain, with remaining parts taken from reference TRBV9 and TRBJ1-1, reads DSGVTQTPKHLITATGQRVTLRCSPRSGDLSVYWYQQSLDQGLQFLIQYYNGEERAKGNILERFSAQQFPDLHSELNLSSLELGDSALYFCASSRQENTEAFFGQGTRLTVV.

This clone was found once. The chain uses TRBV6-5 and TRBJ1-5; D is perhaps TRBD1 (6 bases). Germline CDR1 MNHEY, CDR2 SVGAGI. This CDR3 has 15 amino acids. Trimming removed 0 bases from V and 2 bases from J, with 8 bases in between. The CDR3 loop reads CASSYSRQGNQPQHF. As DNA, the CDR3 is TGTGCCAGCAGTTACTCTCGACAGGGCAATCAGCCCCAGCATTTT.

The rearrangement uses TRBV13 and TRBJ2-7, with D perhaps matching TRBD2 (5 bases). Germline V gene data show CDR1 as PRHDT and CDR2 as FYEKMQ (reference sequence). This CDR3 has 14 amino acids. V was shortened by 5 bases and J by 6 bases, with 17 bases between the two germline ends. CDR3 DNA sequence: TGTGCCAGCAGCCAAGCTCAGGACGGAGGCGAGCAGTACTTC. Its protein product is CASSQAQDGGEQYF.

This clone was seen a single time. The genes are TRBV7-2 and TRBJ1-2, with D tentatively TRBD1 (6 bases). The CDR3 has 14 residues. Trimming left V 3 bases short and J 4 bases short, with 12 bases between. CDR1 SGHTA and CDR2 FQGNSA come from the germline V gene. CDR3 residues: CASSFGQTAYGYTF. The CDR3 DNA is TGTGCCAGCAGCTTTGGACAGACGGCCTATGGCTACACCTTC.

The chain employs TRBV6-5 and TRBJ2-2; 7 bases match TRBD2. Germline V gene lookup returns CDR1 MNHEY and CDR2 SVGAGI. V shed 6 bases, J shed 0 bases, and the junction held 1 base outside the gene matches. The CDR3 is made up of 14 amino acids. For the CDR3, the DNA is TGTGCCAGCAGAGCGGGGACGAACACCGGGGAGCTGTTTTTT. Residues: CASRAGTNTGELFF.

In nucleotides, the CDR3 is TGTGCCAGCAGCGAGTTAGCGGGAGCGCAAGAGACCCAGTACTTC. This translates into CASSELAGAQETQYF. The gene calls are TRBV7-2 and TRBJ2-5; TRBD2 matches at 9 bases. CDR3 length: 15 residues. Trimming at V came to 5 bases and at J to 2 bases, leaving 6 bases not matched to a gene. CDR1 is SGHTA, CDR2 FQGNSA, per germline.

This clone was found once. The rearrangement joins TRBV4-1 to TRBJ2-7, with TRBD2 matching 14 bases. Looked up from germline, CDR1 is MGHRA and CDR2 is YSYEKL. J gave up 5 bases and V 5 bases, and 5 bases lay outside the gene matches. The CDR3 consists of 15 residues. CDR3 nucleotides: TGCGCCAGCAGCGATCGACTAGCGGGAGGGAACGAGCAGTACTTC. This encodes CASSDRLAGGNEQYF.

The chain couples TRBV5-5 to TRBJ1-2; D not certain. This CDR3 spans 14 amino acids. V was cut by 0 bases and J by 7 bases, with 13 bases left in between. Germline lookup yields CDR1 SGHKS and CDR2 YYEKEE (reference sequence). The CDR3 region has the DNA TGTGCCAGCAGCTTGGCCCGGGGTGTTGGTGGCTACACCTTC. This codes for CASSLARGVGGYTF.

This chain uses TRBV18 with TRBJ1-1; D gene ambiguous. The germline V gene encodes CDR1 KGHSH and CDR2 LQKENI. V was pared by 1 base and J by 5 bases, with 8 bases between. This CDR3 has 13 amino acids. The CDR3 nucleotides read TGTGCCAGCTCACCACAGAGGGAAACTGAAGCTTTCTTT. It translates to CASSPQRETEAFF.